This TCR beta chain was captured by sequencing in a study of blood T cell repertoires in COVID-19. Study processing details: Cell counts per sample came from amplifying reference gene primers. The method was immunoSEQ multiplex PCR; TCRdb's version includes in-frame clones alone and lacks a portion of them. V and J calls and clone size are copied from that table; D and trimming were computed from the DNA. The data contain 25,000 or so clones, 86% of them singletons. Germline CDR1 and CDR2: MGHDK and SYGVNS. The CDR3 sequence is 15 residues long. The V end was cut by 5 bases, the J end by 1 base, with 11 bases between.

Sequencing used peripheral blood. The origin of this receptor is an elderly woman with active or convalescent COVID-19. The rearrangement joins TRBV25-1 to TRBJ1-4; TRBD1 is a possible D gene (5 bases). The CDR3 loop reads CASSQTGLTNEKLFF. The CDR3 DNA reads TGTGCCAGCAGTCAAACAGGTCTAACTAATGAAAAACTGTTTTTT.